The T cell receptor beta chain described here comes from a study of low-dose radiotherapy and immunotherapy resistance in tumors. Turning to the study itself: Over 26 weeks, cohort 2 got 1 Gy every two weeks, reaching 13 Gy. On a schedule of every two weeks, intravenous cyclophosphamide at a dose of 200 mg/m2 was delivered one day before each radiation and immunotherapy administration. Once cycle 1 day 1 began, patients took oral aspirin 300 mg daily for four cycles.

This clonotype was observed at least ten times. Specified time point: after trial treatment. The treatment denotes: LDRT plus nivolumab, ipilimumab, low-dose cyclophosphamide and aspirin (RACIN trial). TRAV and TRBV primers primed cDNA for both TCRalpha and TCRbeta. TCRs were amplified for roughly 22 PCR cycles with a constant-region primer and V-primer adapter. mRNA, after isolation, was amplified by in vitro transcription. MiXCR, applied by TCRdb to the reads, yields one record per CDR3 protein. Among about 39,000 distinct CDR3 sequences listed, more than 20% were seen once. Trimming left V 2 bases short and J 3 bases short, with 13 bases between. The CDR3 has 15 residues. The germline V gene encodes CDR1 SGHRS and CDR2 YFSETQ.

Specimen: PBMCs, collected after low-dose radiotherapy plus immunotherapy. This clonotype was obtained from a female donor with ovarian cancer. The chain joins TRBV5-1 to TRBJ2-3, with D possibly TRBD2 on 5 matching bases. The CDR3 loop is CASSLATGKTDTQYF. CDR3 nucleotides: TGCGCCAGCAGCTTAGCAACCGGGAAGACAGATACGCAGTATTTT.